This TCR beta chain was captured in a study of T cell repertoires in cytomegalovirus infection. Study context: Signatures in public TCR beta sequences pointed to both CMV infection and matching HLA type. Study-wide results and limits: The cumulative frequency of public TCR beta families distinguished individuals who carried CMV together with the relevant HLA. Predominance within the ex vivo response was attributable to HLA-C-restricted CMV-specific TCR beta clonotypes.

This clonotype was seen repeatedly, ten times or more. Its antigen is not identified. This CDR3 contains 15 residues. Germline CDR1 and CDR2: SGHTA and FQGNSA. J was trimmed by 6 bases and V by 5 bases; bases with no gene match: 10. Using its own MiXCR run on the reads, TCRdb lists one record per CDR3 protein. The sample yields 450,000 to 600,000 distinct CDR3 sequences, about 42% seen once. This chain uses TRBV7-2 with TRBJ2-7, with 10 bases matching TRBD1. The source of this sequence is a human donor in good health (CMV status not recorded). Some clones in this sample may be carry-over from other donors' samples. The material sequenced was cultured PBMCs, taken from culture after CMV antigen stimulation. The CDR3 spells CASSPDRGRGGEQYF. DNA for the CDR3: TGTGCCAGCAGCCCTGACAGGGGGCGAGGAGGCGAGCAGTACTTC.